Listed below are T cell receptor beta chains from one sample, sequenced in a study of cytomegalovirus exposure and HLA in healthy donors. Here immunoSEQ multiplex PCR was the method, and the copy in TCRdb shows in-frame clones only, minus some. The sample comprises around 120,000 clones, around 67% of which are singletons, and 4.1% rests with the top ten. Sequencing used PBMCs. The receptors stem from a woman in her forties in good health and CMV-seronegative. Each CDR3 is given with its conserved first and last residue. Each record gives: clone size, V gene, J gene, D gene, CDR3 DNA, CDR3 protein. The D gene is left open where the match is weak. Size is omitted from some rows. Given values are once, few, many or a class for expanded clones.

clone size: NA; V gene: TRBV13; J gene: TRBJ2-1; D gene: TRBD2; CDR3 DNA: TGTGCCAGCAGCACTACCGGGACTAGCGGGGGGCGGGGCTACAATGAGCAGTTCTTC; CDR3 protein: CASSTTGTSGGRGYNEQFF
clone size: NA; V gene: TRBV15; J gene: TRBJ2-7; D gene: NA; CDR3 DNA: TGTGCCACCAGCAGAGATTACACTAGCAGGTCCTACGAGCAGTACTTC; CDR3 protein: CATSRDYTSRSYEQYF
clone size: NA; V gene: TRBV7-2; J gene: TRBJ1-2; D gene: TRBD1; CDR3 DNA: TGTGCCAGCAGCTTTGACAGGGGGCGAGGCTACACCTTC; CDR3 protein: CASSFDRGRGYTF
clone size: NA; V gene: TRBV13; J gene: TRBJ2-7; D gene: TRBD2; CDR3 DNA: TGTGCCAGCAGCTTAGGGCGGGGGGTCTCCTACGAGCAGTACTTC; CDR3 protein: CASSLGRGVSYEQYF
clone size: few; V gene: TRBV7-3; J gene: TRBJ2-4; D gene: NA; CDR3 DNA: TGTGCCAGCAGCTTTCAGGGGGGACAGCTAAAAAACATTCAGTACTTC; CDR3 protein: CASSFQGGQLKNIQYF
clone size: NA; V gene: TRBV5-6; J gene: TRBJ2-7; D gene: TRBD1; CDR3 DNA: TGTGCCAGCAGCTTAAAGGGATTCGAAGGGGGCGCGAGATGGGAGCAGTACTTC; CDR3 protein: CASSLKGFEGGARWEQYF
clone size: NA; V gene: TRBV18; J gene: TRBJ2-3; D gene: NA; CDR3 DNA: TGTGCCAGCCGCACGGGTAGCACAGATACGCAGTATTTT; CDR3 protein: CASRTGSTDTQYF
clone size: few; V gene: TRBV7-9; J gene: TRBJ2-1; D gene: TRBD1; CDR3 DNA: TGTGCCAGCAGCTTGTCGGGACAGGGGGGCAATGAGCAGTTCTTC; CDR3 protein: CASSLSGQGGNEQFF
clone size: NA; V gene: TRBV12-5; J gene: TRBJ1-1; D gene: TRBD1; CDR3 DNA: TGTGCTAGTGGGAGGGGACAGGGGAGAAACACTGAAGCTTTCTTT; CDR3 protein: CASGRGQGRNTEAFF
clone size: few; V gene: TRBV28; J gene: TRBJ2-1; D gene: TRBD2; CDR3 DNA: TGTGCCAGCAGCAAACTAGCGGGAGGACAAAATGAGCAGTTCTTC; CDR3 protein: CASSKLAGGQNEQFF
clone size: NA; V gene: TRBV19; J gene: TRBJ1-5; D gene: NA; CDR3 DNA: TGTGCCAGTACGGGAAGACTCACCCTTAGCAATCAGCCCCAGCATTTT; CDR3 protein: CASTGRLTLSNQPQHF
clone size: NA; V gene: TRBV9; J gene: TRBJ2-2; D gene: TRBD2; CDR3 DNA: TGTGCCAGCAGCGCACAGACGGGACTAGCGAACACCGGGGAGCTGTTTTTT; CDR3 protein: CASSAQTGLANTGELFF
clone size: NA; V gene: TRBV7-9; J gene: TRBJ2-2; D gene: TRBD2; CDR3 DNA: TGTGCCAGCATTGGGACTAGCGGGGCGTACGGGGAGCTGTTTTTT; CDR3 protein: CASIGTSGAYGELFF
clone size: NA; V gene: TRBV10-3; J gene: TRBJ2-1; D gene: NA; CDR3 DNA: TGTGCCATCGGCCCCGGCGGAGTCGGTGAGCAGTTCTTC; CDR3 protein: CAIGPGGVGEQFF
clone size: once; V gene: TRBV7-8; J gene: TRBJ1-3; D gene: TRBD1; CDR3 DNA: TGTGCCAGCAGCCCAGGGGGGTTTTCGGGAAACACCATATATTTT; CDR3 protein: CASSPGGFSGNTIYF
clone size: NA; V gene: TRBV10-3; J gene: TRBJ1-5; D gene: TRBD1; CDR3 DNA: TGTGCCATCAGTGAAAGACAGGGTTCCGATCTTAGCAATCAGCCCCAGCATTTT; CDR3 protein: CAISERQGSDLSNQPQHF
clone size: NA; V gene: TRBV7-2; J gene: TRBJ2-3; D gene: NA; CDR3 DNA: TGTGCCAGCAGCTTAGCAACGGGGGGCACAGATACGCAGTATTTT; CDR3 protein: CASSLATGGTDTQYF
clone size: few; V gene: TRBV4-3; J gene: TRBJ1-1; D gene: NA; CDR3 DNA: TGCGCCAGCAGCCAAGAAGGCGGCAGGAACACTGAAGCTTTCTTT; CDR3 protein: CASSQEGGRNTEAFF
clone size: many; V gene: TRBV4-3; J gene: TRBJ1-1; D gene: NA; CDR3 DNA: TGCGCCAGCAGCCAAGATCCTTGGGCAGCATCGAACACTGAAGCTTTCTTT; CDR3 protein: CASSQDPWAASNTEAFF
clone size: NA; V gene: TRBV7-9; J gene: TRBJ1-1; D gene: NA; CDR3 DNA: TGTTCCAGCAGCCTTTCAGGACGGGGGGCCGGGACTGAAGCTTTCTTT; CDR3 protein: CSSSLSGRGAGTEAFF
clone size: NA; V gene: TRBV10-3; J gene: TRBJ2-2; D gene: TRBD1; CDR3 DNA: TGTGCCATCAGCGCCAGCGGACAGGGAAACACCGGGGAGCTGTTTTTT; CDR3 protein: CAISASGQGNTGELFF
clone size: NA; V gene: TRBV6-5; J gene: TRBJ2-2; D gene: NA; CDR3 DNA: TGTGCCAGCAGTTACGTACAGCACACCGGGGAGCTGTTTTTT; CDR3 protein: CASSYVQHTGELFF
clone size: NA; V gene: TRBV7-2; J gene: TRBJ1-6; D gene: NA; CDR3 DNA: TGTGCCAGCAGCTCCAGGGAGGGGCAGAGACTCCACTTT; CDR3 protein: CASSSREGQRLHF
clone size: NA; V gene: TRBV6-6; J gene: TRBJ1-2; D gene: TRBD1; CDR3 DNA: TGTGCCAGCAGTTACCTCCGACAGGGCTATGGCTACACCTTC; CDR3 protein: CASSYLRQGYGYTF
clone size: NA; V gene: TRBV6-6; J gene: TRBJ1-4; D gene: NA; CDR3 DNA: TGTGCCTCCAGGGCGGAGGGAGCTGGTGGTGAAAAACTGTTTTTT; CDR3 protein: CASRAEGAGGEKLFF
clone size: few; V gene: TRBV6-4; J gene: TRBJ1-2; D gene: TRBD1; CDR3 DNA: TGTGCCAGCAGTGCCGGGACAGAGGGTGTGTACACCTTC; CDR3 protein: CASSAGTEGVYTF
clone size: NA; V gene: TRBV6-5; J gene: TRBJ1-4; D gene: NA; CDR3 DNA: TGTGCCAGCAAGTGGGGGCAGTTTAATGAAAAACTGTTTTTT; CDR3 protein: CASKWGQFNEKLFF
clone size: NA; V gene: TRBV2; J gene: TRBJ1-2; D gene: NA; CDR3 DNA: TGTGCCAGCAGTGAAGCGCTTCGGAGCAGGGGAGATGGCTACACCTTC; CDR3 protein: CASSEALRSRGDGYTF
clone size: NA; V gene: TRBV6-1; J gene: TRBJ1-5; D gene: NA; CDR3 DNA: TGTGCCAGCAGGGGGGGGGCAGGCGTCCAGCCCCAGCATTTT; CDR3 protein: CASRGGAGVQPQHF
clone size: NA; V gene: TRBV7-8; J gene: TRBJ1-4; D gene: NA; CDR3 DNA: TGTGCCAGCAGCCGGGGGGGAGGAGAGAATGAAAAACTGTTTTTT; CDR3 protein: CASSRGGGENEKLFF
clone size: NA; V gene: TRBV5-4; J gene: TRBJ2-3; D gene: NA; CDR3 DNA: TGTGCCAGCAGCTTGGGACACCAGGACACAGATACGCAGTATTTT; CDR3 protein: CASSLGHQDTDTQYF
clone size: NA; V gene: TRBV6-1; J gene: TRBJ2-1; D gene: TRBD1; CDR3 DNA: TGTGCCAGTACAGGGGCTTCCTACAATGAGCAGTTCTTC; CDR3 protein: CASTGASYNEQFF
clone size: NA; V gene: TRBV4-3; J gene: TRBJ1-5; D gene: TRBD1; CDR3 DNA: TGCGCCAGCAGCCAAGAAACAGGGGATCAGCCCCAGCATTTT; CDR3 protein: CASSQETGDQPQHF
clone size: NA; V gene: TRBV7-2; J gene: TRBJ2-7; D gene: TRBD2; CDR3 DNA: TGTGCCAGCAGCTTTGCATCTAGCGGGGGGACCGTGAGCTACGAGCAGTACTTC; CDR3 protein: CASSFASSGGTVSYEQYF
clone size: NA; V gene: TRBV4-3; J gene: TRBJ1-1; D gene: NA; CDR3 DNA: TGCGCCAGCAGCCCAACATCAGGCGTGGGCACTGAAGCTTTCTTT; CDR3 protein: CASSPTSGVGTEAFF
clone size: NA; V gene: TRBV7-2; J gene: TRBJ1-6; D gene: NA; CDR3 DNA: TGTGCCAGCAGCGGCAGAACAATCTCCTATAATTCACCCCTCCACTTT; CDR3 protein: CASSGRTISYNSPLHF
clone size: NA; V gene: TRBV4-3; J gene: TRBJ2-1; D gene: NA; CDR3 DNA: TGCGCCAGCAGCCAAGATGCGACTAAATACAATGAGCAGTTCTTC; CDR3 protein: CASSQDATKYNEQFF